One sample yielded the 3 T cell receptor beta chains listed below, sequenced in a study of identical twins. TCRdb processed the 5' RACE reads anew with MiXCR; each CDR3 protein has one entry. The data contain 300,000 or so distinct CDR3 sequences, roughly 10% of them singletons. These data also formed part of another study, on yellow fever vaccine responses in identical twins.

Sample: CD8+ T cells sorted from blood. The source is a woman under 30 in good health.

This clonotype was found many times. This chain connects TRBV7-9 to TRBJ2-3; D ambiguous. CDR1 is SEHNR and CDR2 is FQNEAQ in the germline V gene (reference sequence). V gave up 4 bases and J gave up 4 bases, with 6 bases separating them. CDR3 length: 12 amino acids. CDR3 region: CASSSFPDTQYF. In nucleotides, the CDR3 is TGTGCCAGCAGCTCGTTCCCAGATACGCAGTATTTT.

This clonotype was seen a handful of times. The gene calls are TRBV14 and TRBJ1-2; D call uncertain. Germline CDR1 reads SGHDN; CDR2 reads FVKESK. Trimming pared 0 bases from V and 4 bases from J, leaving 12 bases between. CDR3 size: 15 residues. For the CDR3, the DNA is TGTGCCAGCAGCCAAGATCAGGCGGCCAGCTATGGCTACACCTTC. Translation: CASSQDQAASYGYTF. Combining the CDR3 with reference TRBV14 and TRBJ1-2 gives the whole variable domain EAGVTQFPSHSVIEKGQTVTLRCDPISGHDNLYWYRRVMGKEIKFLLHFVKESKQDESGMPNNRFLAERTGGTYSTLKVQPAELEDSGVYFCASSQDQAASYGYTFGSGTRLTVV.

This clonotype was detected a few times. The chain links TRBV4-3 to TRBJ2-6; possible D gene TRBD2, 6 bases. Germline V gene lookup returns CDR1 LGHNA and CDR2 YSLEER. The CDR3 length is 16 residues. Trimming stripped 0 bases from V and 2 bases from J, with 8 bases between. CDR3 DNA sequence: TGCGCCAGCAGCCAAGACAGGAGGGCTGGGGCCAACGTCCTGACTTTC. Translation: CASSQDRRAGANVLTF.